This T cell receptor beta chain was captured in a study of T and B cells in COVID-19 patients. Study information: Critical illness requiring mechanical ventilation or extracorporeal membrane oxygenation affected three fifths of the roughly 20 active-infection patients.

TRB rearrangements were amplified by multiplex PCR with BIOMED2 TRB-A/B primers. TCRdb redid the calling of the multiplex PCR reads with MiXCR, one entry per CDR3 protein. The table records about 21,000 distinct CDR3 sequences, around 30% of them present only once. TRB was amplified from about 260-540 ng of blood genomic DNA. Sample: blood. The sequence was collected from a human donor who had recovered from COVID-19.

The CDR3 nucleotides read TGTGCCAGCAGCTTTCTGGGCTTTGAGCAGTACTTC. This encodes CASSFLGFEQYF. V usage is TRBV7-2 and J usage is TRBJ2-7; D gene uncertain. Germline V gene lookup returns CDR1 SGHTA and CDR2 FQGNSA. The CDR3 spans 12 residues. V lost 3 bases and J lost 7, with 10 bases in between.